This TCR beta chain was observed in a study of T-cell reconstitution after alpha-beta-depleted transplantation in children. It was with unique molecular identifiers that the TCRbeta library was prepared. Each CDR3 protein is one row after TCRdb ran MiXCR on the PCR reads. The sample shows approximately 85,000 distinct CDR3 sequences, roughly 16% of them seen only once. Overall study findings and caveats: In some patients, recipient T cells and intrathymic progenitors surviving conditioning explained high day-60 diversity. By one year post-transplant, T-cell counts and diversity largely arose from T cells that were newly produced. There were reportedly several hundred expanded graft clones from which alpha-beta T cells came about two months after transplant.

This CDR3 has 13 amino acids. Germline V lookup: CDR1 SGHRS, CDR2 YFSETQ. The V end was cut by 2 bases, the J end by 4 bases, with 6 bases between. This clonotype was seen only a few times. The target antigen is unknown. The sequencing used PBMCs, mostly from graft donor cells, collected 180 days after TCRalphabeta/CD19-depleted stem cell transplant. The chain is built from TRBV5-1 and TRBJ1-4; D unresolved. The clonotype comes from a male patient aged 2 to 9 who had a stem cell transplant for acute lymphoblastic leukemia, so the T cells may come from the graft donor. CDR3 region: CASSLGRNEKLFF. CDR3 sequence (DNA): TGCGCCAGCAGCTTAGGCCGTAATGAAAAACTGTTTTTT.